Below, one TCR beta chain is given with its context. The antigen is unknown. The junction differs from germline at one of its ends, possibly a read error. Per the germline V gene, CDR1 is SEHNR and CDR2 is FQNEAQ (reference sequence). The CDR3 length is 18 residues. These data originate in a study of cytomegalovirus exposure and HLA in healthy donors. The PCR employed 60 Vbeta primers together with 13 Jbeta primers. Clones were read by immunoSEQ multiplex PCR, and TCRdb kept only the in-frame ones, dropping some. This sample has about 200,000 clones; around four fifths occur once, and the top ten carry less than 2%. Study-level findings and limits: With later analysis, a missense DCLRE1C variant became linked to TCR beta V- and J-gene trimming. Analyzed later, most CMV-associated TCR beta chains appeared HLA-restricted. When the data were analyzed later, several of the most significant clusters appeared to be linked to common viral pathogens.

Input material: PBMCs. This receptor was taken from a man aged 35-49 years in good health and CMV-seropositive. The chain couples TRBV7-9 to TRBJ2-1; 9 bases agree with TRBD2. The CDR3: CSSSLPPGAGGSYNEQFF. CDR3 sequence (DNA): TGTTCCAGCAGCTTACCCCCTGGAGCGGGAGGATCCTACAATGAGCAGTTCTTC.